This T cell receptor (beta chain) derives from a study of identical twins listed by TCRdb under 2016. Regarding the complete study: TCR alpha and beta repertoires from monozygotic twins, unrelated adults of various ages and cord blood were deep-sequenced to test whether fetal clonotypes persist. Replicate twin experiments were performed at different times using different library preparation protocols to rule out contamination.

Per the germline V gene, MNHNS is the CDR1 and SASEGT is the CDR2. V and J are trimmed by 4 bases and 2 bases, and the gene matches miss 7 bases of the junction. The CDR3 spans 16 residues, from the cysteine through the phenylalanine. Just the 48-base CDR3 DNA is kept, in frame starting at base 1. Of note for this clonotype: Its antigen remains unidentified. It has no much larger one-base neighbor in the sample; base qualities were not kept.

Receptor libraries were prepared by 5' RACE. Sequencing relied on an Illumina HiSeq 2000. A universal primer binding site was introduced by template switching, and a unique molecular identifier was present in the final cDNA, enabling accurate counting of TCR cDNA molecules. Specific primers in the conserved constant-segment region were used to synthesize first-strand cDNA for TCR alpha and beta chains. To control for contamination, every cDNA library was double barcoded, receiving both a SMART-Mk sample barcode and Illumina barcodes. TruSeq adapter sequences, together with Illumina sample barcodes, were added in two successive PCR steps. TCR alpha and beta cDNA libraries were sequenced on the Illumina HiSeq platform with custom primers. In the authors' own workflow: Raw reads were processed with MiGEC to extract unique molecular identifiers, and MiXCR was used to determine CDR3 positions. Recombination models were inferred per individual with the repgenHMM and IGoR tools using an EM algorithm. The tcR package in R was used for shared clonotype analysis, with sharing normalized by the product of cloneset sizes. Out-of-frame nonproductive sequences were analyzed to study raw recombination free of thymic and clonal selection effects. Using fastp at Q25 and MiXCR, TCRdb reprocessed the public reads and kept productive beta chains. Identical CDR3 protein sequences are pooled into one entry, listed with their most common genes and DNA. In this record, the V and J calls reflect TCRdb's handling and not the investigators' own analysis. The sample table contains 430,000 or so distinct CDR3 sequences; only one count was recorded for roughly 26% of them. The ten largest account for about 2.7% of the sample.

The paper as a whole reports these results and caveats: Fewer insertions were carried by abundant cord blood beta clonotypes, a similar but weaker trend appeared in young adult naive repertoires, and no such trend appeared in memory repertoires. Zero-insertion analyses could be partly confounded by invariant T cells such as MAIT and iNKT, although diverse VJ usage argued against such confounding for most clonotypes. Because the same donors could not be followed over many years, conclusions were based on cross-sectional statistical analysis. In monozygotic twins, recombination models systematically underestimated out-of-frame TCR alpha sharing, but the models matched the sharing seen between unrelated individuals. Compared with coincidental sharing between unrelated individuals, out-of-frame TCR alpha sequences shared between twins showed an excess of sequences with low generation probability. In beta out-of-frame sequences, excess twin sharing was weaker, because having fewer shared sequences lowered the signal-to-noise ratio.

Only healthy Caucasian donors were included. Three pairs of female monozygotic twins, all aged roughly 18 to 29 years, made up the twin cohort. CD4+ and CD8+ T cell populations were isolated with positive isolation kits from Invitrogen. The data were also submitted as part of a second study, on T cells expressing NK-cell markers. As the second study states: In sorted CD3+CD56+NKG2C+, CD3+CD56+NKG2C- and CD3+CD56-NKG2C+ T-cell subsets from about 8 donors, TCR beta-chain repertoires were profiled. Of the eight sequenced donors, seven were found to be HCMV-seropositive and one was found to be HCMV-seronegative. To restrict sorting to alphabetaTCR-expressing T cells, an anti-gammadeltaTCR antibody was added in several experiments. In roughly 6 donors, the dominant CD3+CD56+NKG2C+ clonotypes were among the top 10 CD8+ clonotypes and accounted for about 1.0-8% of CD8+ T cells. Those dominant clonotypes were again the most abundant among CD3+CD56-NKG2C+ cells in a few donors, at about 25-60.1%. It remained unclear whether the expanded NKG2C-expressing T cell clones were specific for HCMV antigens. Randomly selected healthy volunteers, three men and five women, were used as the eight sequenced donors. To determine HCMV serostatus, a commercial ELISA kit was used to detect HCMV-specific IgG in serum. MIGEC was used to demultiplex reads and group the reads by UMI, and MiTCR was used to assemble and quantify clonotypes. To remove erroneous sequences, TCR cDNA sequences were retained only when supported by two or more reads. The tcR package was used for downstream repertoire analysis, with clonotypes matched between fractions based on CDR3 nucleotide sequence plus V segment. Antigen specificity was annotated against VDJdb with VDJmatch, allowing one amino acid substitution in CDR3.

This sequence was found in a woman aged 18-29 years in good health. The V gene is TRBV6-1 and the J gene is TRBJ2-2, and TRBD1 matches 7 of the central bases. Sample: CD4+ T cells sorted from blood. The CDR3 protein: CASSARQGLNTGELFF. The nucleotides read TGTGCCAGCAGTGCCCGACAGGGCCTTAACACCGGGGAGCTGTTTTTT.